This T cell receptor beta chain was recovered during a study of blood T cell repertoires in COVID-19. The CDR3 extends over 14 amino acids. V shed 5 bases and J 8 bases; nucleotides not matched to a gene: 6. The germline gives CDR1 KGHDR, CDR2 SFDVKD. Method: immunoSEQ multiplex PCR; TCRdb's copy keeps in-frame clones and lacks some. The repertoire holds 250,000 to 300,000 clones, with around 90% as singletons. The clonotype was recovered from a woman aged 40 to 49 with acute COVID-19. This chain connects TRBV24-1 to TRBJ2-3, with TRBD2 matching 10 bases. The sequenced material came from PBMCs or T cells enriched from blood (not recorded which). The CDR3 DNA follows: TGTGCCACCAGTGGGGCTAGCGGGAGCGGTACGCAGTATTTT. It is translated as CATSGASGSGTQYF.